This T cell receptor (beta chain) was obtained from a study of cytomegalovirus exposure and HLA in healthy donors. Of note for this clone: The antigen is unknown.

Study-level findings and limits: Roughly uniform sequencing depth across donors was assumed, possibly incorrectly.

At the time of sampling, donors were nominally healthy, though unrecorded immune exposures were likely. This PCR relied on a set of 60 Vbeta primers and 13 Jbeta primers. Produced via immunoSEQ multiplex PCR; TCRdb's table is partial and in-frame only. The repertoire holds roughly 100,000 clones, 74% seen once, with over 2.5% in the top ten. The sequence came from a man in his fifties or sixties in good health and CMV-seropositive. Sequencing was carried out using PBMCs.

CDR3 amino acids: CASSLGAVGASEQYF. The CDR3 bases are TGCGCCAGCAGCTTGGGGGCGGTTGGGGCCTCCGAGCAGTACTTC. The V and J genes are TRBV5-1 and TRBJ2-7, with D possibly being TRBD1 (5 bases). The ends were cut back, 0 bases at V and 6 bases at J, with 16 bases in the middle. Germline-derived CDR1 and CDR2 are SGHRS and YFSETQ. The CDR3 is 15 amino acids.